A single sample gave rise to the 27 T cell receptor beta chains below, sequenced in a study of cytomegalovirus exposure and HLA in healthy donors (dated by TCRdb to the late 2010s). Libraries were prepared through the immunoSEQ multiplex PCR assay. The table was pulled from immuneACCESS by TCRdb, which kept in-frame rearrangements only. Such tables lose some clones; where checked, under half of the loss comes from unresolved V genes, and the rest has no known cause. For this sample the table gives about 170,000 clones, of which roughly 91% were detected only once. About 9.3% of the sample is held by the ten biggest clonotypes. The sequenced sample was PBMCs. The receptors shown here come from a woman between 18 and 30 years old in good health and CMV-seropositive.

The chain couples TRBV11-3 to TRBJ2-7, with D perhaps TRBD1 (5 bases). V lost 4 bases and J 0 bases, leaving 13 bases between the germline ends. CDR1 SGHNT and CDR2 YENEEA come from the germline V gene. The length of the CDR3 is 15 residues. Here the CDR3 DNA reads TGTGCCAGCAGCTACAGGTCGTTGCCCTCCTACGAGCAGTACTTC. Translating it yields CASSYRSLPSYEQYF.

The J gene is TRBJ2-7, the V gene TRBV5-5; D is unresolved. V shed 4 bases and J shed 3 bases, with 5 bases lying between them. Germline V gene sequence: CDR1 SGHKS, CDR2 YYEKEE (reference sequence). The CDR3 has 11 amino acids. CDR3 nucleotides: TGTGCCAGCAGCCCCCACTACGAGCAGTACTTC. The encoded protein is CASSPHYEQYF. Combining the CDR3 with reference TRBV5-5 and TRBJ2-7 gives the whole variable domain DAGVTQSPTHLIKTRGQQVTLRCSPISGHKSVSWYQQVLGQGPQFIFQYYEKEERGRGNFPDRFSARQFPNYSSELNVNALLLGDSALYLCASSPHYEQYFGPGTRLTVT.

Concerning this clone itself: Within the sample, other DNA sequences also encode this same CDR3. This rearrangement joins TRBV7-9 to TRBJ1-1; tentative D call: TRBD1 (5 bases). The germline V gene encodes CDR1 SEHNR and CDR2 FQNEAQ (reference sequence). Trimming cost V 2 bases and J 3 bases, with 7 bases left between them. The CDR3 runs 13 residues. The CDR3 is CASSLTGDTEAFF. In DNA form, the CDR3 reads TGTGCCAGCAGCTTAACGGGGGACACTGAAGCTTTCTTT.

CDR3 sequence reads: CASTAGGPNTGELFF. The DNA of the CDR3 is TGTGCCAGCACCGCGGGGGGCCCGAACACCGGGGAGCTGTTTTTT. This chain connects TRBV6-5 to TRBJ2-2, with 8 bases that match TRBD2. The germline CDR1 and CDR2 sequences are MNHEY and SVGAGI. Unmatched junction bases numbered 4, after V lost 7 bases and J lost 0 bases. This CDR3 contains 15 residues.

The chain links TRBV4-3 to TRBJ2-3; TRBD1 matches at 12 bases. Losses at the gene ends were 0 bases for V and 6 bases for J; bases not matched to a gene: 4. CDR3 length: 16 residues. Per germline, CDR1 LGHNA and CDR2 YSLEER. CDR3 DNA: TGCGCCAGCAGCCAAGATGGGACAGGGGGCAGCGATACGCAGTATTTT. It encodes CASSQDGTGGSDTQYF.

V and J are TRBV18 and TRBJ2-7; D uncertain. Germline-derived CDR1 and CDR2 are KGHSH and LQKENI. The CDR3 has 13 residues. V was shortened by 2 bases and J by 3 bases, with 8 bases between the two germline ends. The CDR3 coding sequence is TGTGCCAGCTCACCAGCCTCAGGCTACGAGCAGTACTTC. This encodes CASSPASGYEQYF.

The rearrangement links TRBV7-8 to TRBJ2-5; TRBD2 matches at 8 bases. The ends lost 5 bases at V and 4 bases at J; junction bases unmatched: 9. Germline V gives CDR1 SGHVS, CDR2 FQNEAQ. The length of the CDR3 is 15 residues. The chain's CDR3 is CASSPRGGAPETQYF. CDR3 nucleotides: TGTGCCAGCAGCCCCCGGGGGGGGGCGCCAGAGACCCAGTACTTC. Looking up the rest from reference TRBV7-8 and TRBJ2-5 gives the full variable domain: GAGVSQSPRYKVAKRGQDVALRCDPISGHVSLFWYQQALGQGPEFLTYFQNEAQLDKSGLPSDRFFAERPEGSVSTLKIQRTQQEDSAVYLCASSPRGGAPETQYFGPGTRLLVL.

This chain uses TRBV9 with TRBJ2-3, with 7 bases identical to TRBD2. With V trimmed by 1 base and J by 2 bases, 7 bases remained unmatched. The CDR3 is made up of 16 amino acids. Germline-derived CDR1 and CDR2 are SGDLS and YYNGEE. The CDR3 is CASSVRSGEITDTQYF. CDR3 DNA sequence: TGTGCCAGCAGCGTAAGAAGCGGGGAAATCACAGATACGCAGTATTTT.

The chain has TRBV15 and TRBJ1-5; D is uncertain. The germline V gene encodes CDR1 LNHNV and CDR2 YYDKDF (reference sequence). Trimming left V 6 bases short and J 6 bases short, with 12 bases between. This CDR3 has 13 amino acids. The CDR3 loop reads CATSRTEGQPQHF. The CDR3 nucleotides are TGTGCCACCAGTCGAACAGAGGGTCAGCCCCAGCATTTT. Based on the CDR3 plus reference TRBV15 and TRBJ1-5, the full variable domain is DAMVIQNPRYQVTQFGKPVTLSCSQTLNHNVMYWYQQKSSQAPKLLFHYYDKDFNNEADTPDNFQSRRPNTSFCFLDIRSPGLGDTAMYLCATSRTEGQPQHFGDGTRLSIL.

Regarding this clone: The same CDR3 can be traced to other DNA sequences in this sample. The V call is TRBV20-1, the J call TRBJ1-1; D is ambiguous. The CDR3 runs 11 residues. CDR1 and CDR2 from the germline V gene are DFQATT and SNEGSKA (reference sequence). The V gene lost 3 bases and the J gene lost 8 bases, with 10 bases spanning the gap. The CDR3 nucleotides read TGCAGTGCTAGTGGCGGGGAGGAAGCTTTCTTT. Translated: CSASGGEEAFF.

The chain joins TRBV12-5 to TRBJ2-7; D not certain. The CDR3 spans 12 residues. Germline V gives CDR1 LGHNT, CDR2 FRNRAP. Trimming removed 0 bases from V and 7 bases from J, with 7 bases in between. The CDR3 here is CASGLVGLEQYF. CDR3 coding DNA: TGTGCTAGTGGTTTGGTCGGTTTGGAGCAGTACTTC.

This chain uses TRBV12-5 with TRBJ1-2; D is possibly TRBD1 (6 bases). Trimming took 6 bases from V and 6 from J, leaving 17 bases between them. Looked up from germline, CDR1 is LGHNT and CDR2 is FRNRAP. The CDR3 is 14 residues long. The chain's CDR3 is CASGHGRGLDGYTF. The CDR3 bases are TGTGCTAGTGGCCACGGGCGGGGGCTAGATGGCTACACCTTC.

V is TRBV18 and J is TRBJ2-7, with TRBD1 identical over 8 bases. Germline CDR1 KGHSH, CDR2 LQKENI. This CDR3 has 15 residues. V trimming: 2 bases; J trimming: 6 bases; junction bases outside the gene matches: 9. The CDR3 here is CASSPDRGGFGEQYF. CDR3 DNA: TGTGCCAGCTCACCAGACAGGGGCGGTTTTGGCGAGCAGTACTTC.

The chain carries TRBV18 and TRBJ1-1; 7 bases agree with TRBD1. CDR3 length: 15 residues. After removal of 5 bases from V and 8 bases from J, the junction contained 14 bases not matched to a gene. From germline, CDR1 is KGHSH and CDR2 LQKENI. CDR3 loop: CASSRTGFGLEEAFF. The CDR3 region has the DNA TGTGCCAGCTCAAGGACAGGATTTGGATTGGAGGAAGCTTTCTTT.

This clone was seen only once. J is TRBJ2-7 and V is TRBV11-2; D might be TRBD1 (6 bases). The ends were cut back, 4 bases at V and 0 bases at J, with 13 bases in the middle. This CDR3 comprises 15 residues. CDR1 and CDR2 (germline): SGHAT, FQNNGV. DNA for the CDR3: TGTGCCAGCAGCTCCCGACCGACAGGCTCCTACGAGCAGTACTTC. Its translation is CASSSRPTGSYEQYF.

The chain uses TRBV19 and TRBJ1-4; no firm D call. Trimming cost V 6 bases and J 0 bases, with 8 bases left between them. This CDR3 comprises 14 residues. Germline V CDR1 and CDR2: LNHDA, SQIVND (reference sequence). CDR3: CASSDSATNEKLFF. The CDR3 region has the DNA TGTGCCAGTAGCGACTCCGCAACTAATGAAAAACTGTTTTTT.

The rearrangement joins TRBV6-5 to TRBJ2-5; TRBD2 matches at 9 bases. V was clipped by 0 bases and J by 2 bases; unmatched bases: 4. CDR1 and CDR2 (germline): MNHEY, SVGAGI. The CDR3 has 16 residues. The CDR3 region is CASSYSWTSAQETQYF. CDR3 nucleotide sequence: TGTGCCAGCAGTTACTCCTGGACTAGCGCACAAGAGACCCAGTACTTC.

The chain couples TRBV18 to TRBJ2-1; the match to TRBD2 covers 7 bases. Germline V gene sequence: CDR1 KGHSH, CDR2 LQKENI. V dropped 0 bases and J dropped 2; count of bases not matched to a gene: 4. The CDR3 sequence is 16 residues long. The CDR3 DNA follows: TGTGCCAGCTCACCACCGCCTAGCGGCACCTACAATGAGCAGTTCTTC. Its translation is CASSPPPSGTYNEQFF.

This chain uses TRBV18 with TRBJ2-7, with TRBD1 matching over 7 bases. Germline loops: CDR1 KGHSH, CDR2 LQKENI. V dropped 6 bases and J dropped 5; count of bases not matched to a gene: 7. The CDR3 is made up of 13 amino acids. The CDR3 coding sequence is TGTGCCAGCTCGCTAGACAGGGTCGACGAGCAGTACTTC. Translation gives CASSLDRVDEQYF.

This chain links TRBV7-8 with TRBJ2-5; 8 positions match TRBD1. The ends lost 5 bases at V and 5 bases at J; junction bases unmatched: 10. The V gene's germline CDR1 is SGHVS and CDR2 FQNEAQ. The CDR3 sequence is 15 residues long. CDR3 protein: CASSPATGVRETQYF. CDR3 DNA sequence: TGTGCCAGCAGCCCCGCGACAGGGGTGCGGGAGACCCAGTACTTC. Full variable domain (rest looked up from reference TRBV7-8 and TRBJ2-5): GAGVSQSPRYKVAKRGQDVALRCDPISGHVSLFWYQQALGQGPEFLTYFQNEAQLDKSGLPSDRFFAERPEGSVSTLKIQRTQQEDSAVYLCASSPATGVRETQYFGPGTRLLVL.

This sequence joins TRBV19 and TRBJ1-1, with D perhaps TRBD1 (6 bases). V was cut by 4 bases and J by 5 bases, with 8 bases left in between. The CDR3 is 12 amino acids. CDR1 and CDR2 from the germline V gene are LNHDA and SQIVND (reference sequence). The CDR3 sequence: CASSTGETEAFF. Here the CDR3 DNA reads TGTGCCAGTAGTACAGGGGAAACTGAAGCTTTCTTT.

The rearrangement joins TRBV28 to TRBJ2-3; 7 bases fit TRBD2. CDR1 and CDR2 (germline): MDHEN, SYDVKM. The CDR3 is 15 amino acids. The trim removed 6 bases at V and 6 bases at J, leaving 12 bases unmatched. In DNA, the CDR3 is TGTGCCAGCAGCCTCATGGGAGGGCCTGTGGATACGCAGTATTTT. As protein: CASSLMGGPVDTQYF.

This clone was recorded only once. The chain uses TRBV5-1 and TRBJ2-5; D gene uncertain. In germline, CDR1 is SGHRS, CDR2 YFSETQ. The CDR3 consists of 15 residues. With 0 bases removed from V and 5 bases from J, the gap between germline ends came to 14 bases. The CDR3: CASSLGYPGEETQYF. The CDR3 DNA is TGCGCCAGCAGCTTGGGATACCCGGGTGAGGAGACCCAGTACTTC.

The rearrangement joins TRBV7-2 to TRBJ2-5; maybe TRBD2 (6 bases). V was pared by 3 bases and J by 2 bases, with 13 bases between. Per the germline V gene, CDR1 is SGHTA and CDR2 is FQGNSA. CDR3 length: 15 residues. CDR3 coding DNA: TGTGCCAGCAGCTTGGGCCCCGGGGGTCAAGAGACCCAGTACTTC. Residues: CASSLGPGGQETQYF.

This clone was observed once. The V and J genes are TRBV7-9 and TRBJ1-3; D might be TRBD1 (5 bases). The V gene lost 2 bases and the J gene lost 4 bases, with 12 bases spanning the gap. Per germline, CDR1 SEHNR and CDR2 FQNEAQ (reference sequence). The CDR3 covers 15 residues. CDR3 coding DNA: TGTGCCAGCAGCTTACTCCCGACAGCCGGAAACACCATATATTTT. As protein: CASSLLPTAGNTIYF.

This clone was detected only once. The chain uses TRBV19 and TRBJ2-7; 7 nucleotides match TRBD2. The CDR3 spans 14 residues. Germline lookup yields CDR1 LNHDA and CDR2 SQIVND (reference sequence). Germline trimming cut 8 bases from V and 6 bases from J; bases unmatched to any gene: 13. CDR3 region: CASAGLDGFGEQYF. In nucleotides, the CDR3 is TGTGCCAGTGCAGGACTAGACGGGTTCGGCGAGCAGTACTTC.

This clone was seen only once. The rearrangement uses TRBV28 and TRBJ2-2; TRBD2 might be the D (5 bases). The CDR3 runs to 17 residues. Germline-derived CDR1 and CDR2 are MDHEN and SYDVKM. V was trimmed by 1 base and J by 6 bases, leaving 18 bases between them. The CDR3 nucleotides are TGTGCCAGCAGTTTATCGTTTGAGGGTTTTGGCCCCGGGGAGCTGTTTTTT. This codes for CASSLSFEGFGPGELFF.